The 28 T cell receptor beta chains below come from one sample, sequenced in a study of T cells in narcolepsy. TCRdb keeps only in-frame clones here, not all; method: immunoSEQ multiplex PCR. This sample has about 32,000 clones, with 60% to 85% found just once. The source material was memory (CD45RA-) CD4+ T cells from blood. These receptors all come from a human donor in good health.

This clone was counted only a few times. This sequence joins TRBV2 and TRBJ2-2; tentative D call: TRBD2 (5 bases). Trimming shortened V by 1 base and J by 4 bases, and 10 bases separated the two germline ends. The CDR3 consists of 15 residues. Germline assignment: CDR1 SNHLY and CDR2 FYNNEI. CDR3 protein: CASSEVRGGTGELFF. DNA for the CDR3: TGTGCCAGCAGTGAAGTTCGGGGTGGCACCGGGGAGCTGTTTTTT.

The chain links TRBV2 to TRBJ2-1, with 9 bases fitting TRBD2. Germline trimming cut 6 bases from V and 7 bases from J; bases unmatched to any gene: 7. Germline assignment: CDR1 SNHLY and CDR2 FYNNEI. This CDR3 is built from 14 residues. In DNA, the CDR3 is TGTGCCAGCAGGGCAGCGGGAGGAGCTAATGAGCAGTTCTTC. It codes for CASRAAGGANEQFF. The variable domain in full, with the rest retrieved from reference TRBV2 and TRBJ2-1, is EPEVTQTPSHQVTQMGQEVILRCVPISNHLYFYWYRQILGQKVEFLVSFYNNEISEKSEIFDDQFSVERPDGSNFTLKIRSTKLEDSAMYFCASRAAGGANEQFFGPGTRLTVL.

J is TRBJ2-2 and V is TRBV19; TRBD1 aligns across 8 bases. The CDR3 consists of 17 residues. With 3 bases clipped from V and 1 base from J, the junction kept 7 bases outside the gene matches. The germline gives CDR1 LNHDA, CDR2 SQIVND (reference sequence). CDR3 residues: CASSIRTGTGNTGELFF. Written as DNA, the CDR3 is TGTGCCAGTAGTATTCGAACCGGGACAGGGAACACCGGGGAGCTGTTTTTT.

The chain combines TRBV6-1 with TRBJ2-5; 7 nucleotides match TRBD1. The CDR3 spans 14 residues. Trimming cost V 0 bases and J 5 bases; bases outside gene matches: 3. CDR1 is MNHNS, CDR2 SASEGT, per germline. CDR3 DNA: TGTGCCAGCAGTGAAGCAGGGGGCCGGGAGACCCAGTACTTC. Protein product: CASSEAGGRETQYF.

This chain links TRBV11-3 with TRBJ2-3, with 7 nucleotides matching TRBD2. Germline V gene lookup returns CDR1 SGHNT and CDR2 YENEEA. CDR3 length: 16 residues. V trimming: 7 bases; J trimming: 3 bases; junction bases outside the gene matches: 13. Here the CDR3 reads CASTLGRRERTDTQYF. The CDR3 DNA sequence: TGTGCCAGCACTCTTGGGCGGCGGGAGAGGACAGATACGCAGTATTTT. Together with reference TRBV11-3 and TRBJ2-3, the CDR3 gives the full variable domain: EAGVVQSPRYKIIEKKQPVAFWCNPISGHNTLYWYLQNLGQGPELLIRYENEEAVDDSQLPKDRFSAERLKGVDSTLKIQPAELGDSAVYLCASTLGRRERTDTQYFGPGTRLTVL.

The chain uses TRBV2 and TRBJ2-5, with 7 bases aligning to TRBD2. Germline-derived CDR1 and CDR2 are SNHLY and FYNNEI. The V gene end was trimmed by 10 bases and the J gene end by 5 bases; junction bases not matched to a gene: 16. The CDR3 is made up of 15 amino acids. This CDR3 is CATSELALSVETQYF. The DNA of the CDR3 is TGTGCCACCTCGGAACTAGCGTTGTCGGTTGAGACCCAGTACTTC.

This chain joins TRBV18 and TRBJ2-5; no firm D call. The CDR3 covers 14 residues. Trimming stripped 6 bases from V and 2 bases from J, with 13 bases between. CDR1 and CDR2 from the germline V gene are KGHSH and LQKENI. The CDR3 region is CASSLRTLQETQYF. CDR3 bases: TGTGCCAGCTCCTTAAGGACCCTACAAGAGACCCAGTACTTC.

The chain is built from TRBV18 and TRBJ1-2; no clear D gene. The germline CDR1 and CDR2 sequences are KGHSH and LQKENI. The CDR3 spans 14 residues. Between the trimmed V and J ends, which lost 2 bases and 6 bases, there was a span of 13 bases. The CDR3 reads CASSPGGYHDGYTF. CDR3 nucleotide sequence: TGTGCCAGCTCACCAGGAGGCTACCATGATGGCTACACCTTC.

The CDR3 coding sequence is TGTGCCAGCAGCTCCCCTGGGGGGACTAGCGGAAACAATGAGCAGTTCTTC. This codes for CASSSPGGTSGNNEQFF. The rearrangement links TRBV7-6 to TRBJ2-1, with 11 bases fitting TRBD2. The V and J ends lost 4 bases and 5 bases, in that order; junction bases with no gene match: 10. Germline CDR1 SGHVS, CDR2 FNYEAQ. The length of the CDR3 is 17 residues.

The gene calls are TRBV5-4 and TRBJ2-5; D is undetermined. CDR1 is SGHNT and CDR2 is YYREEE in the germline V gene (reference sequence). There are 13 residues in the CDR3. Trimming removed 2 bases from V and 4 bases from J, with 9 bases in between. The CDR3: CASSLVPGETQYF. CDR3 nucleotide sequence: TGTGCCAGCAGCTTAGTTCCGGGAGAGACCCAGTACTTC.

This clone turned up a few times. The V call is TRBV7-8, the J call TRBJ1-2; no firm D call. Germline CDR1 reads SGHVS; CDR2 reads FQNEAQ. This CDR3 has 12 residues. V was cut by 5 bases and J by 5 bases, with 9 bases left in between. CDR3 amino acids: CASSHGVYGYTF. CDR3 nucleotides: TGTGCCAGCAGCCACGGGGTGTATGGCTACACCTTC.

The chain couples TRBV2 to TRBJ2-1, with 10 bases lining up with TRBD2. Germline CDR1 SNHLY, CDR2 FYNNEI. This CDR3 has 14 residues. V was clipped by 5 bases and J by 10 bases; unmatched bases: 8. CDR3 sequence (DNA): TGTGCCAGCAGTTCCGGGACTAGCGCCGCGGAGCAGTTCTTC. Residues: CASSSGTSAAEQFF. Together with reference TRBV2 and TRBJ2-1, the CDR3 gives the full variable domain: EPEVTQTPSHQVTQMGQEVILRCVPISNHLYFYWYRQILGQKVEFLVSFYNNEISEKSEIFDDQFSVERPDGSNFTLKIRSTKLEDSAMYFCASSSGTSAAEQFFGPGTRLTVL.

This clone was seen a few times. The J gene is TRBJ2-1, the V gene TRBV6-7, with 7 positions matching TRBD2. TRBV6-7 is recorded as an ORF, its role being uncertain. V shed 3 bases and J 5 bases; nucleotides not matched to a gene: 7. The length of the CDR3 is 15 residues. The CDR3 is CASSYLGLPNNEQFF. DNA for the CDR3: TGTGCCAGCAGTTATTTGGGACTACCTAACAATGAGCAGTTCTTC.

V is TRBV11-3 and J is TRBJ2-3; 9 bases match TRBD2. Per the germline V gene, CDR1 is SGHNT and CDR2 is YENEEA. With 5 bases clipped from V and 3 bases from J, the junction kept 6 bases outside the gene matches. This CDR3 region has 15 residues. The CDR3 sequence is CASSRSGSGTDTQYF. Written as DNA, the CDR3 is TGTGCCAGCAGCCGTAGCGGGAGTGGTACAGATACGCAGTATTTT.

The DNA for the CDR3 is TGTGCCAGTAGTATAGGGGGCCCCCAAGAGACCCAGTACTTC. Its protein is CASSIGGPQETQYF. The rearrangement links TRBV19 to TRBJ2-5, with D tentatively TRBD1 (5 bases). Between the trimmed V and J ends, which lost 1 base and 1 base, there was a span of 7 bases. CDR3 length equals 14 residues. The V gene's germline CDR1 is LNHDA and CDR2 SQIVND (reference sequence). The variable domain in full, completed from reference TRBV19 and TRBJ2-5, reads DGGITQSPKYLFRKEGQNVTLSCEQNLNHDAMYWYRQDPGQGLRLIYYSQIVNDFQKGDIAEGYSVSREKKESFPLTVTSAQKNPTAFYLCASSIGGPQETQYFGPGTRLLVL.

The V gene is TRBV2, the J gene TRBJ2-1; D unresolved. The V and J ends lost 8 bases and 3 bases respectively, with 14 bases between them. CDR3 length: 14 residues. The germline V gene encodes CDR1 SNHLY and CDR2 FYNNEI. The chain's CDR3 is CASDITGLYNEQFF. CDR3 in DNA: TGTGCCAGCGACATAACCGGGCTCTACAATGAGCAGTTCTTC.

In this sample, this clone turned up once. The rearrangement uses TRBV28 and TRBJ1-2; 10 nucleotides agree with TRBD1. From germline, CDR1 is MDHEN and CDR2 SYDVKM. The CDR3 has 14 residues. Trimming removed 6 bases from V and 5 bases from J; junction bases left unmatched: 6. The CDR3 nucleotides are TGTGCCAGCAGGACCGGGACAGGGGCGTATGGCTACACCTTC. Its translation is CASRTGTGAYGYTF.

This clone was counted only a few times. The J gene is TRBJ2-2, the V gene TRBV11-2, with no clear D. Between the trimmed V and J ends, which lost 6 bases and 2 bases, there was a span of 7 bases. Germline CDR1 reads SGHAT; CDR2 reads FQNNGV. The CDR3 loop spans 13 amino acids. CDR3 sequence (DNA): TGTGCCAGCAGTTACAGTAACACCGGGGAGCTGTTTTTT. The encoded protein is CASSYSNTGELFF.

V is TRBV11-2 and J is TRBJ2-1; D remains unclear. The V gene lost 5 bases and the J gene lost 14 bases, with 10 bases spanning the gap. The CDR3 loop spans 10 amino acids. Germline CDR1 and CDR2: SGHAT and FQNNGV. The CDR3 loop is CASSGAKKFF. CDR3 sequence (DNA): TGTGCCAGCAGCGGAGCCAAGAAGTTCTTC. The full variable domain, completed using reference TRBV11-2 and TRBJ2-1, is EAGVAQSPRYKIIEKRQSVAFWCNPISGHATLYWYQQILGQGPKLLIQFQNNGVVDDSQLPKDRFSAERLKGVDSTLKIQPAKLEDSAVYLCASSGAKKFFGPGTRLTVL.

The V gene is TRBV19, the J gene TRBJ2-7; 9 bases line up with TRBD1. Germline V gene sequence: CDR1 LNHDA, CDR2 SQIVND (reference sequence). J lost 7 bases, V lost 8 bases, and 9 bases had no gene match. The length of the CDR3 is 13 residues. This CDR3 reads CASEDRGIREQYF. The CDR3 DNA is TGTGCCAGTGAGGACAGGGGAATACGTGAGCAGTACTTC.

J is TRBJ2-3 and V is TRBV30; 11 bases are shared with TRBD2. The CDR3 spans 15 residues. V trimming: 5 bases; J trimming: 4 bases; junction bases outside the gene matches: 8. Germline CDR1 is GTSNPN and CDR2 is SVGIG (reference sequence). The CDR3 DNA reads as TGTGCCTGGTCCGCGGCTAGCGGGAGGTCAGATACGCAGTATTTT. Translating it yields CAWSAASGRSDTQYF. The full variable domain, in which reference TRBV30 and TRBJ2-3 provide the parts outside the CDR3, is SQTIHQWPATLVQPVGSPLSLECTVEGTSNPNLYWYRQAAGRGLQLLFYSVGIGQISSEVPQNLSASRPQDRQFILSSKKLLLSDSGFYLCAWSAASGRSDTQYFGPGTRLTVL.

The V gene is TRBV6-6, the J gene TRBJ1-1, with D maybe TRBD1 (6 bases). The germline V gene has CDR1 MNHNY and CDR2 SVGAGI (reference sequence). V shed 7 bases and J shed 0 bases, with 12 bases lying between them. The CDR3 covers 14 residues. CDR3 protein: CASTPTGMNTEAFF. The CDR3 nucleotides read TGTGCCAGCACCCCGACAGGAATGAACACTGAAGCTTTCTTT.

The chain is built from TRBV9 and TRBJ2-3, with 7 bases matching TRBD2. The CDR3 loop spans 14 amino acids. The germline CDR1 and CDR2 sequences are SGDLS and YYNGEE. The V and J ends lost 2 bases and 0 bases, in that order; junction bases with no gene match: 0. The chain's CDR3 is CASSVSGSTDTQYF. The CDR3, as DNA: TGTGCCAGCAGCGTTAGCGGGAGCACAGATACGCAGTATTTT.

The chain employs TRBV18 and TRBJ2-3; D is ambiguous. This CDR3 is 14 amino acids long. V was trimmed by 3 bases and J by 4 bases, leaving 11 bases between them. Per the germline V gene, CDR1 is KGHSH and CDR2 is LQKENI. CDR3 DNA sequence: TGTGCCAGCTCACCGCCATCTACCTCAGATACGCAGTATTTT. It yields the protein CASSPPSTSDTQYF.

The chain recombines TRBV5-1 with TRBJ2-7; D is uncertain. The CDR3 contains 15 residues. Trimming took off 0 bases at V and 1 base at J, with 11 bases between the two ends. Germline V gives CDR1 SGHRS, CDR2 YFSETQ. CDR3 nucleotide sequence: TGCGCCAGCAGCTTGGTGGAGCTGGGGTCCTACGAGCAGTACTTC. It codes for CASSLVELGSYEQYF.

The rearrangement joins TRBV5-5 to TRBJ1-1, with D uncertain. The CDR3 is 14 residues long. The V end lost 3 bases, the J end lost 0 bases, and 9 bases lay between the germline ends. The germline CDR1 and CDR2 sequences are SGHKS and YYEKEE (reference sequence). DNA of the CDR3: TGTGCCAGCAGCTCGGGGTTGCTGAACACTGAAGCTTTCTTT. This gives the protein CASSSGLLNTEAFF. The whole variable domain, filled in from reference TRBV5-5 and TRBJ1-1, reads DAGVTQSPTHLIKTRGQQVTLRCSPISGHKSVSWYQQVLGQGPQFIFQYYEKEERGRGNFPDRFSARQFPNYSSELNVNALLLGDSALYLCASSSGLLNTEAFFGQGTRLTVV.

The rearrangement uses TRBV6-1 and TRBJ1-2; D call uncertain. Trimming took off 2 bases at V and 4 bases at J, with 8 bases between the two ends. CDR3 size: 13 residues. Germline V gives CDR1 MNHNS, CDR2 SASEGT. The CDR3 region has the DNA TGTGCCAGCAGTGAAACACAGTCCTATGGCTACACCTTC. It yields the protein CASSETQSYGYTF.

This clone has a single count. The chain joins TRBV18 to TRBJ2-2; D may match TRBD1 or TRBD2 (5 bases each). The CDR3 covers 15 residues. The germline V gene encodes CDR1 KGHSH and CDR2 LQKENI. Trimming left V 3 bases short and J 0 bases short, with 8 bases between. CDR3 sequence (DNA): TGTGCCAGCTCACCCGGGACCGCGAACACCGGGGAGCTGTTTTTT. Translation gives CASSPGTANTGELFF.